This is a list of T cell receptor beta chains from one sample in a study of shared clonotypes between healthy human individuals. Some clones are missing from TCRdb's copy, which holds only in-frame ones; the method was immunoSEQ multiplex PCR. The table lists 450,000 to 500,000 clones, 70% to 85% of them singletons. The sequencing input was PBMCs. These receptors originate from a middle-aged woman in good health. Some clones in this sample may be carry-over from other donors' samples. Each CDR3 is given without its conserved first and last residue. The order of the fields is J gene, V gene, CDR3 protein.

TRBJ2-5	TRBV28	ASSWPLQETQY
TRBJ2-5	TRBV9	ASSTTASKAETQY
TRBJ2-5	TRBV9	ASSVDTVAKTQY
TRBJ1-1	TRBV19	ASSMGRGKLNTEAF
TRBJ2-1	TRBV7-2	ASSFAGAGWSNEQF
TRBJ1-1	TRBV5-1	ASTLGASTNTEAF
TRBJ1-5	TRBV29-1	SVQGIGLGQPQH
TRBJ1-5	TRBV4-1	ASSPQDRAGQPQH
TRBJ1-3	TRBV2	ASSVYQASSGNTIY
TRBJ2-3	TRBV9	ASSVIPSGPARDTQY
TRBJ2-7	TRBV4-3	ASSQERLASTYEQY
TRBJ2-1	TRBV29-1	SVQYNQQF
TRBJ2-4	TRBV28	ASSPHLGNIQY
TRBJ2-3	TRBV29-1	SVEKGEADTQY
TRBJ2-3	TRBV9	ASSVWGLTDTQY
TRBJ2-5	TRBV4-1	ASSKREKVETQY
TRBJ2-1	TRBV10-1	ASSESRAPHRGEQF
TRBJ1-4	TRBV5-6	ASSLAGANEKLF
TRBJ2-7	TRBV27	ASSSGGGYEQY
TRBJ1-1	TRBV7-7	ASSHDPNTEAF
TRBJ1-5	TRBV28	ASSLVRQPQH
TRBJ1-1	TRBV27	ASRSTGTPNTEAF
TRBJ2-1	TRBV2	ASKGDGRGEQF
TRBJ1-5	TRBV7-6	ASSRMTGRNQPQH
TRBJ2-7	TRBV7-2	ASSFIGSLRWY
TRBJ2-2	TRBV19	ASLKGQNTGELF
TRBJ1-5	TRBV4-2	ASSQRDADQPQH
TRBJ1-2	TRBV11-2	ASSPWTGVGYT
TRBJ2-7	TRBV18	ASSPQGLGQY
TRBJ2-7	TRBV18	ASSLQGEGYEQY
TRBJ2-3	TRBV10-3	ATRGSSGSTGTDTQY
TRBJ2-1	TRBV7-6	ASSLVTPPSGRAWGGNEQF
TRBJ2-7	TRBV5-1	ASSFVGGQWNEQY
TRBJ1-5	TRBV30	AWSPYTLGLGRRNQPQH
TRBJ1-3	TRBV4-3	ASSPYSGNTIY
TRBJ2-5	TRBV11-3	ASSVSGRPEETQY
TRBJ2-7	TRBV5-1	ASSLGLRTGKTYEQY
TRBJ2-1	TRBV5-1	ASSRTGGMSYNEQF
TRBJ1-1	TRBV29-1	SVMGGVGTEAF
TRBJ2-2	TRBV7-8	ASSQDISGPYTGELF
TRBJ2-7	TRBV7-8	ASSPRGGAYEQY
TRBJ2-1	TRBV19	ASSRGQGARNEQF
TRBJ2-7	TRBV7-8	ASSSSPGLATYEQY
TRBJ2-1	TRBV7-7	ASSRLVNEQF
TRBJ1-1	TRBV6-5	ASSPPGNTEAF
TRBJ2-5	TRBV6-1	ASSPSEGKETQY
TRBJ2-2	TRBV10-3	AISVRDRATGELF
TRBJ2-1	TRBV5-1	ASSPRQGAGDEQF